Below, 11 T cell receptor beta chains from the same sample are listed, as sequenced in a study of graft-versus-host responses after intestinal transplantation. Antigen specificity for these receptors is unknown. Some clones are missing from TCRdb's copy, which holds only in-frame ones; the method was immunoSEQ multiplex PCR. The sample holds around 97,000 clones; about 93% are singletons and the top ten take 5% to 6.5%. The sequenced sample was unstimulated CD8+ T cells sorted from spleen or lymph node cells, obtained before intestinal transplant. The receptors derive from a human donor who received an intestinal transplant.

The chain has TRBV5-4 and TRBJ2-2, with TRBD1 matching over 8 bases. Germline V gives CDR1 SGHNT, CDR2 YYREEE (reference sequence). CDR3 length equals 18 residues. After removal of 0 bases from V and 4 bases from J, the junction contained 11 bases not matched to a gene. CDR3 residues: CASSLEIQGVGPTGELFF. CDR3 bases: TGTGCCAGCAGCTTGGAGATACAGGGGGTTGGGCCCACCGGGGAGCTGTTTTTT.

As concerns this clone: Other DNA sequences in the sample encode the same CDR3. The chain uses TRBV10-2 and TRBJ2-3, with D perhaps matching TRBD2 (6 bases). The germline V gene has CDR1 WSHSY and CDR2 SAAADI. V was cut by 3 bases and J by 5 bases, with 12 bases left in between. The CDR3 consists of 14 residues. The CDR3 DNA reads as TGCGCCAGCAGTGAAGTCGGGGGAGTAGATACGCAGTATTTT. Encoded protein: CASSEVGGVDTQYF.

Here the CDR3 DNA reads TGTGCCAGTAGTGCCGGGACAGGGGGAGATTCGTCGACCCAGTACTTC. Its protein product is CASSAGTGGDSSTQYF. The gene calls are TRBV19 and TRBJ2-5; 11 bases fit TRBD1. J was trimmed by 7 bases and V by 5 bases; bases with no gene match: 12. The CDR3 consists of 16 residues. Germline V gene lookup returns CDR1 LNHDA and CDR2 SQIVND (reference sequence).

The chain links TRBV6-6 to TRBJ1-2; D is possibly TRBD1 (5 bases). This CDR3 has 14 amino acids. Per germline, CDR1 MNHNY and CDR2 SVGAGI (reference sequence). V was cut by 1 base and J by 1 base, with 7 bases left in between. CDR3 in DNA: TGTGCCAGCAGTTACTATCAGGGTAACTATGGCTACACCTTC. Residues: CASSYYQGNYGYTF.

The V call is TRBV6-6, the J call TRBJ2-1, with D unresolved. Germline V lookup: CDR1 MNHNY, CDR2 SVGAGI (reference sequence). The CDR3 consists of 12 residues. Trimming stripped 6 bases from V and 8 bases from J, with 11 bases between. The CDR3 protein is CASREKADEQFF. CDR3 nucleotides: TGTGCCAGCAGGGAGAAGGCCGATGAGCAGTTCTTC.

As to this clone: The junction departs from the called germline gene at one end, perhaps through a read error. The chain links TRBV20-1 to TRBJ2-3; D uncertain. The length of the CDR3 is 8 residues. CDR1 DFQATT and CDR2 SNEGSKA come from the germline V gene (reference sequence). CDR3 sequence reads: CSVNRYDF. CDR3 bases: TGCAGTGTCAACCGATACGATTTT.

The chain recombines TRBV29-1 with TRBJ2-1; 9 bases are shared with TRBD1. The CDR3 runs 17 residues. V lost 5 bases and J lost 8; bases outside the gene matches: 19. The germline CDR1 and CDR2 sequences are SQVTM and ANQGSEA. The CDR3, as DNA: TGCAGCGTTCACTGGGACAGGGAAGTCAACTTCCACTATGAGCAGTTCTTC. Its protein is CSVHWDREVNFHYEQFF.

In DNA form, the CDR3 reads TGTGCCAGCAGCTTGGAGGGAGCGGGAGGGCCCCACAATGAGCAGTTCTTC. Amino acid sequence: CASSLEGAGGPHNEQFF. The rearrangement uses TRBV5-4 and TRBJ2-1; 10 nucleotides line up with TRBD2. V shed 0 bases and J 5 bases; nucleotides not matched to a gene: 8. The CDR3 covers 17 residues. The germline V gene has CDR1 SGHNT and CDR2 YYREEE (reference sequence).

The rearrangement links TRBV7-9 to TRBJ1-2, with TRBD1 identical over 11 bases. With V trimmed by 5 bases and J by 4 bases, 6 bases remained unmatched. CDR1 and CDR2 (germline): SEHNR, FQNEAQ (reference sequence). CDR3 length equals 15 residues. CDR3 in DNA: TGTGCCAGCAGCCCTGGGGGACAGGGGGGCTATGGCTACACCTTC. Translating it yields CASSPGGQGGYGYTF.

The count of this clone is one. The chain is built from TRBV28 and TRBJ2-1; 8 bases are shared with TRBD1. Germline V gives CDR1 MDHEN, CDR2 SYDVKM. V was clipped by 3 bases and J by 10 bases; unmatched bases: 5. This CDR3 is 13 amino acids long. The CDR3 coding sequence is TGTGCCAGCAGTTTGGTGGGACAGGAAGAGCAGTTCTTC. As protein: CASSLVGQEEQFF.

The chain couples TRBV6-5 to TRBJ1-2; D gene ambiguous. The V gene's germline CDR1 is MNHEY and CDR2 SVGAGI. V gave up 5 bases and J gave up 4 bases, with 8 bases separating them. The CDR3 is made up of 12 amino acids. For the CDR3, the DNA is TGTGCCAGCAGTACGCAACCCTATGGCTACACCTTC. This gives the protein CASSTQPYGYTF.